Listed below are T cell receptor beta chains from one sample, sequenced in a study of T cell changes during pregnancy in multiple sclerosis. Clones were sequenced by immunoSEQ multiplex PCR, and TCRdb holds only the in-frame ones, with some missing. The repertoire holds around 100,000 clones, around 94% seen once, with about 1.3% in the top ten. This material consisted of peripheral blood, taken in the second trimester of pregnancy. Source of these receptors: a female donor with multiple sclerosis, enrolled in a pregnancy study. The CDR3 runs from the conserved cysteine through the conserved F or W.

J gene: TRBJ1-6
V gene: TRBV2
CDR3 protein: CASSEGRTTNSPLHF

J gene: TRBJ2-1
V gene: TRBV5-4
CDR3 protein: CASSFDRGAFISEQFF

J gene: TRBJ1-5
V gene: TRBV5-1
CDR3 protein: CASRQDPISNQPQHF

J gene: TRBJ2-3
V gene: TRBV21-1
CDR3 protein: CARSIIGPRGTDTQYF

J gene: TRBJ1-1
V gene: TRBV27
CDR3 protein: CASRPGGAYTEAFF

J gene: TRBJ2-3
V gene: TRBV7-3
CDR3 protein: CASSQLPVAGRMPSTDTQYF

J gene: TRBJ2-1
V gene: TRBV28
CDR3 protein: CASSSGRRYEQFF

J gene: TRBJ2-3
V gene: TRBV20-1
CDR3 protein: CSAGTDTQYF

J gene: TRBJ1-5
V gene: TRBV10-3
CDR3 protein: CAISDRQGANQPQHF

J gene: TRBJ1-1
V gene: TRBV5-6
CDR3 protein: CASSLGGGFLSEAFF

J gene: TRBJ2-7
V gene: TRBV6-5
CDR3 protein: CASSYQDRYEQYF

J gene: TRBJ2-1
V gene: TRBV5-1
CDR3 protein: CASSWPPGTSSYNEQFF

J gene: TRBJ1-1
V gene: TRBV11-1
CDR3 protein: CASSLDPGTTEAFF

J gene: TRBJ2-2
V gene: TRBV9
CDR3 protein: CASQQGNTGELFF

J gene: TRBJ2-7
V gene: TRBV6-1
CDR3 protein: CASTLRGSSYKQYF

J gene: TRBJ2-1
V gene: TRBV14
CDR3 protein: CASSDTGFNYNEQFF

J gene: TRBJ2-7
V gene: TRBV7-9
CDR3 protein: CASSPPGGQNDEQYF

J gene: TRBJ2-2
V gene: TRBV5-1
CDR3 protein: CASSLTPGLAGDANTGELFF

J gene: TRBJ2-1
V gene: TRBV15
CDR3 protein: CATSRGVADISYNEQFF

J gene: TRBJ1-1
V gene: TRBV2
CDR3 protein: CASSNTEMNTEAFF

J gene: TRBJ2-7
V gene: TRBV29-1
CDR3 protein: CSVVDPAVYEQYF

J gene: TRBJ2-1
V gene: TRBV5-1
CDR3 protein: CASSSTSGRGEQFF

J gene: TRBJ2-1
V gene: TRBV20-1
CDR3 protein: CSAGGNKQFF

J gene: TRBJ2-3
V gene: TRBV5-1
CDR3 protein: CASSLAGTGGTDTQYF

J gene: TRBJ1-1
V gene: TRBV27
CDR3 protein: CASSLSRDRGPLSATEAFF

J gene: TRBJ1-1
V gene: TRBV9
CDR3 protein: CASSAEGTPNTEAFF

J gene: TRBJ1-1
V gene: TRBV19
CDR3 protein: CASSHGAGVENTEAFF

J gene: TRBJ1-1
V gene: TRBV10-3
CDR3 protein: CAISESRGTGGQGAEAFF

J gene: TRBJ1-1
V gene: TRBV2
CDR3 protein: CASSPQGVSEAFF

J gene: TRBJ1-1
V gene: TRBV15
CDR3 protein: CATSRDNRDTEAFF

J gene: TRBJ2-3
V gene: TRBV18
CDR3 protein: CASSQGAGGPNTQYF

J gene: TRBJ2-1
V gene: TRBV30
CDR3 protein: CAWSPGLAGGEQFF

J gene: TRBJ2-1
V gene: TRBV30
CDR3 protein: CAWSEGGQGQFF

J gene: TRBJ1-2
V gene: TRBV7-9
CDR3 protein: CASSPMRGQQSYTF

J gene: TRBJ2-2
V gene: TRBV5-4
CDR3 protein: CASSLGGRLAGHTGELFF

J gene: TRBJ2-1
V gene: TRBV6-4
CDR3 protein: CASQHEAAEGYEQFF

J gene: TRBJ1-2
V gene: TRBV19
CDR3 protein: CASSASWDSYTF

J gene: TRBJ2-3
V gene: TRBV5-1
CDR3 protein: CASSPGLAGVLDTQYF

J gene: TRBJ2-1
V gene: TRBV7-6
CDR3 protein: CASSSLAGGEQFF

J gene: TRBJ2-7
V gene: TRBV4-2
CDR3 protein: CASSHHPGLAGQFYEQYF

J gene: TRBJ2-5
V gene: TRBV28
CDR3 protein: CASSLNGGAQETQYF

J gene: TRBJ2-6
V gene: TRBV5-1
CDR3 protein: CASSLAPSGANVLTF

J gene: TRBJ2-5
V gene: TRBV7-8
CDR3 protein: CASSFSGVETQYF

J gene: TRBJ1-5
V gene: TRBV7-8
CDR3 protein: CASSLGGTGDQPQHF

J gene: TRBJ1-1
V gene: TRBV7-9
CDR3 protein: CASSLYLGEVNTEAFF

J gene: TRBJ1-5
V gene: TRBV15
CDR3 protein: CATTWGVDGQPQHF

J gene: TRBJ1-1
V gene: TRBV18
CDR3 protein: CASSGTGSNTEAFF

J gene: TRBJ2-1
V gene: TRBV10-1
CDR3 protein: CASSDLLGGSHYEQFF